This is a list of T cell receptor beta chains from one sample in a study of blood T cell repertoires in COVID-19. TCRdb keeps only in-frame clones here, not all; method: immunoSEQ multiplex PCR. Among around 9,700 clones listed, roughly 80% were seen once. The sequenced material came from peripheral blood. All receptors derive from a man aged 65 to 85 with active COVID-19. Each CDR3 is given with its conserved first and last residue. The D gene is left open where the match is weak. Size is stated for part of the rows, as once, few or many counts, or as a class when the clone is expanded.

len	v_gene	d_gene	j_gene	abundance	CDR3nt	CDR3aa
16	TRBV7-2	TRBD1	TRBJ2-7	NA	TGTGCCAGCAGCTTCCGGACAGGGGCTTTTCCCTACGAGCAGTACTTC	CASSFRTGAFPYEQYF
15	TRBV18	NA	TRBJ2-7	NA	TGTGCCAGCTCACCACCCTCGGGGAATCGGTACGAGCAGTACTTC	CASSPPSGNRYEQYF
14	TRBV30	TRBD1	TRBJ2-3	NA	TGTGCCTGGAATGGACAGGTTTTGACAGATACGCAGTATTTT	CAWNGQVLTDTQYF
13	TRBV27	NA	TRBJ2-1	NA	TGTGCCAGTACAAGGACTACCTTCGGAGAGCAGTTCTTC	CASTRTTFGEQFF
16	TRBV2	TRBD2	TRBJ2-6	NA	TGTGCCAGCAGTTTATCGGGAGGCTCTGGGGCCAACGTCCTGACTTTC	CASSLSGGSGANVLTF
13	TRBV28	NA	TRBJ1-2	few	TGTGCCAGCAGGCCCCAGGGTGACTATGGCTACACCTTC	CASRPQGDYGYTF
13	TRBV3-1/TRBV3-2	NA	TRBJ1-6	NA	TGTGCCAGCAGCGACCGTCAGGGTTCACCCCTCCACTTT	CASSDRQGSPLHF
14	TRBV9	TRBD1	TRBJ2-7	NA	TGTGCCAGCAGCCCCAGACAGGGTAACTACGAGCAGTACTTC	CASSPRQGNYEQYF
13	TRBV11-2	NA	TRBJ1-2	NA	TGTGCCAGCAGCTTGGGGCCCTTCTCCGGCTACACCTTC	CASSLGPFSGYTF
15	TRBV11-2	NA	TRBJ1-4	NA	TGTGCCAGCAGCCCCAGGGGACCGACCAATGAAAAACTGTTTTTT	CASSPRGPTNEKLFF
17	TRBV5-1	TRBD2	TRBJ2-2	once	TGCGCCAGCAGCCCCGGCCATAGCGGGGGCGGAACCGGGGAGCTGTTTTTT	CASSPGHSGGGTGELFF
14	TRBV5-4	TRBD2	TRBJ2-1	NA	TGTGCCAGCAGCCCGGGACTAGCTGGGAATGAGCAGTTCTTC	CASSPGLAGNEQFF
14	TRBV4-3	TRBD1	TRBJ1-2	NA	TGCGCCAGCAGCCAGGACAGGCTGCGAGGTGGCTACACCTTC	CASSQDRLRGGYTF
15	TRBV9	TRBD2	TRBJ2-1	NA	TGTGCCAGCAGCCTTAGCGGGGGATCCTACAATGAGCAGTTCTTC	CASSLSGGSYNEQFF
14	TRBV29-1	NA	TRBJ2-5	NA	TGCAGCGCTGGGCCGGGAACTCGGGGAGAGACCCAGTACTTC	CSAGPGTRGETQYF
14	TRBV4-2	NA	TRBJ2-5	NA	TGTGCCAGCAGCCAAGGCACTAGACAAGAGACCCAGTACTTC	CASSQGTRQETQYF
13	TRBV6-5	NA	TRBJ1-5	NA	TGTGCCAGCAGTTTACACAGGGACCAGCCCCAGCATTTT	CASSLHRDQPQHF
14	TRBV5-5	NA	TRBJ1-6	NA	TGTGCCAGCAGCTTGGGGCAGTCTAATTCACCCCTCCACTTT	CASSLGQSNSPLHF
14	TRBV30	NA	TRBJ1-6	NA	TGTGCCGCGCGTGTGGCAGGGGACAATTCACCCCTCCACTTT	CAARVAGDNSPLHF
15	TRBV11-2	TRBD1	TRBJ2-7	NA	TGTGCCAGCAGCCACGGACAGGGACAGCTTTACGAGCAGTACTTC	CASSHGQGQLYEQYF
15	TRBV18	TRBD2	TRBJ2-6	few	TGTGCCAGCTCACCTAAAGCGGGGGGGGCCAACGTCCTGACTTTC	CASSPKAGGANVLTF
12	TRBV5-4	NA	TRBJ2-1	few	TGTGCCAGCCACACTAACTACAATGAGCAGTTCTTC	CASHTNYNEQFF
16	TRBV3-1/TRBV3-2	TRBD2	TRBJ2-7	NA	TGTGCCAGCAGCCGTTCTAGCGGGGGGACCTCCTACGAGCAGTACTTC	CASSRSSGGTSYEQYF
17	TRBV28	TRBD1	TRBJ2-7	few	TGTGCCAGCAGTTTAAGTTTCGTGACAGGGACCTCCTACGAGCAGTACTTC	CASSLSFVTGTSYEQYF
16	TRBV18	TRBD2	TRBJ2-5	NA	TGTGCCAGCTCACGGTATTCTAGCGGGAGCCAAGAGACCCAGTACTTC	CASSRYSSGSQETQYF
14	TRBV27	NA	TRBJ2-3	NA	TGTGCCAGCAGTTCCGGAGACCTCACAGATACGCAGTATTTT	CASSSGDLTDTQYF
17	TRBV3-1/TRBV3-2	TRBD2	TRBJ2-2	NA	TGTGCCAGCAGCCAAGTAACTAGCGGGGGGACCACCGGGGAGCTGTTTTTT	CASSQVTSGGTTGELFF
14	TRBV27	TRBD1	TRBJ1-5	few	TGTGCCAGCAGTTTTGACAGGGGGCTTCAGCCCCAGCATTTT	CASSFDRGLQPQHF
13	TRBV7-9	NA	TRBJ2-7	NA	TGTGCCAGCAGCTTAGCGGGCTTCTACGAGCAGTACTTC	CASSLAGFYEQYF
16	TRBV2	NA	TRBJ1-2	NA	TGTGCCAGCAGTGATCTAGGGGGAACCACGAGGTATGGCTACACCTTC	CASSDLGGTTRYGYTF
10	TRBV6-5	NA	TRBJ2-7	NA	TGTGGTTCTGAGGGAGTCGAGCAGTACTTC	CGSEGVEQYF
15	TRBV7-6	TRBD2	TRBJ2-5	NA	TGTGCCAGCAGCCGTAGCGGGGGGGGACAAGAGACCCAGTACTTC	CASSRSGGGQETQYF
15	TRBV5-1	NA	TRBJ2-1	NA	TGCGCCAGCAGCTCAGGGGGGAGCTCCTACAATGAGCAGTTCTTC	CASSSGGSSYNEQFF
14	TRBV28	NA	TRBJ2-5	NA	TGTGCCAGCAAAGAGGGGGGGGTTCAAGAGACCCAGTACTTC	CASKEGGVQETQYF
16	TRBV5-1	NA	TRBJ2-2	few	TGCGCCAGCAGCTTGACAGTACCAGCAGGGACCGGGGAGCTGTTTTTT	CASSLTVPAGTGELFF
13	TRBV12-3/TRBV12-4	TRBD1	TRBJ1-1	NA	TGTGCCAGCCGACAGGGGGCTCCGGCTGAAGCTTTCTTT	CASRQGAPAEAFF
14	TRBV29-1	NA	TRBJ2-7	once	TGCAGCGTTGAAGATCGTGGCAAGGGGTACGAGCAGTACTTC	CSVEDRGKGYEQYF
16	TRBV7-2	TRBD1	TRBJ2-7	few	TGTGCCAGCAGCAGGGCCCGGGACAGGGACACCTACGAGCAGTACTTC	CASSRARDRDTYEQYF
15	TRBV25-1	NA	TRBJ1-2	NA	TGTGCCAGCAGTGCGGACCTCGGGACTAACTATGGCTACACCTTC	CASSADLGTNYGYTF
16	TRBV18	TRBD1	TRBJ2-7	NA	TGTGCCAGCTCCCCCAGAGAGGGGGCGCTGGGCTACGAGCAGTACTTC	CASSPREGALGYEQYF
13	TRBV6-5	TRBD2	TRBJ2-7	NA	TGTGCCAGCACCCGACTAGCGGGTTACGAGCAGTACTTC	CASTRLAGYEQYF
20	TRBV4-2	NA	TRBJ2-2	NA	TGTGCCAGCAGCCGAGGACACACGGCAACCCTAAAATCGAACACCGGGGAGCTGTTTTTT	CASSRGHTATLKSNTGELFF
15	TRBV25-1	TRBD1	TRBJ2-1	NA	TGTGCCAGCAGTGGGGCCGGGACAGGGTCTAATGAGCAGTTCTTC	CASSGAGTGSNEQFF
13	TRBV7-3	NA	TRBJ2-5	NA	TGTGCCAGCAGCTTTGCCGGGGAGGAGACCCAGTACTTC	CASSFAGEETQYF
13	TRBV6-6	NA	TRBJ1-5	NA	TGTGCCAGCAACAACCAAGTGAATCAGCCCCAGCATTTT	CASNNQVNQPQHF
12	TRBV2	TRBD2	TRBJ2-1	NA	TGTGCCAGCATGGCTAGCGGGTATGAGCAGTTCTTC	CASMASGYEQFF
15	TRBV5-1	NA	TRBJ2-3	NA	TGCGCCAGCAGCACAGGGGACTTTCTATTCAATACGCAGTATTTT	CASSTGDFLFNTQYF
17	TRBV21-1	NA	TRBJ2-7	NA	TGTGCCAGCAGCGCCCCTGGGGGGCGGGGGGCCCCCAGGGAGCAGTACTTC	CASSAPGGRGAPREQYF
19	TRBV3-1/TRBV3-2	TRBD2	TRBJ2-5	NA	TGTGCCAGCAGCCAAGATTCAGGCGGACTAGCGGGAACTCAAGAGACCCAGTACTTC	CASSQDSGGLAGTQETQYF
19	TRBV6-1	TRBD2	TRBJ2-3	NA	TGTGCCAGCAGTGTCACCCAGCTAGCGGGGGCCCCCGGAAGAGATACGCAGTATTTT	CASSVTQLAGAPGRDTQYF
13	TRBV2	NA	TRBJ1-4	NA	TGTGCCAGCAGTCCTGGACTCAATGAAAAACTGTTTTTT	CASSPGLNEKLFF